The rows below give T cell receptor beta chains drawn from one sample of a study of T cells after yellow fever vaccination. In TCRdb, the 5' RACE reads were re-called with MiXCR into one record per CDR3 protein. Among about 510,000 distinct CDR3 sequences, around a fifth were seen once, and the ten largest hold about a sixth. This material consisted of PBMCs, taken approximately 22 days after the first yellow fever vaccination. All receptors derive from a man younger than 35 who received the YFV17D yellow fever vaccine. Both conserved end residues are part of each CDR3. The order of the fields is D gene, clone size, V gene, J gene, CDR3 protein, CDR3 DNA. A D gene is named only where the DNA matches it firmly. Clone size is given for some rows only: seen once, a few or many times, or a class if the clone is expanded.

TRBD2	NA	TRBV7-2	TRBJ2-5	CASAGGFQETQYF	TGTGCCAGCGCGGGGGGGTTTCAAGAGACCCAGTACTTC
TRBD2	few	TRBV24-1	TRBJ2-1	CATSDAGLRQFF	TGTGCCACCAGTGATGCGGGACTAAGGCAGTTCTTC
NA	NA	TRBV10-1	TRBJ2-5	CASSESRQQETQYF	TGCGCCAGCAGTGAGTCGCGGCAGCAAGAGACCCAGTACTTC
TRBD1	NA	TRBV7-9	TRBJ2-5	CASSTAQGPQETQYF	TGTGCCAGCAGCACTGCACAGGGGCCACAAGAGACCCAGTACTTC
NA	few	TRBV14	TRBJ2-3	CASSQAPASTDTQYF	TGTGCCAGCAGCCAAGCCCCGGCGAGCACAGATACGCAGTATTTT
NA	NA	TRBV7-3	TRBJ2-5	CASSLIGQQETQYF	TGTGCCAGCAGCTTAATAGGGCAGCAAGAGACCCAGTACTTC
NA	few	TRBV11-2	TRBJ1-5	CASLRGPYSNQPQHF	TGTGCCAGTCTCAGGGGACCTTATAGCAATCAGCCCCAGCATTTT
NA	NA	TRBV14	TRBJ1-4	CASSRAGQGREKLFF	TGTGCCAGCAGCCGCGCCGGTCAGGGGCGGGAAAAACTGTTTTTT
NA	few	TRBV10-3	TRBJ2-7	CAISFNRAYEQYF	TGTGCCATCAGTTTTAACAGGGCCTACGAGCAGTACTTC
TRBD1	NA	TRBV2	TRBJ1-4	CASRITGGAEKLFF	TGTGCCAGCAGGATAACAGGGGGGGCGGAAAAACTGTTTTTT
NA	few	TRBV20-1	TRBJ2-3	CSAHYPGAVTDTQYF	TGCAGTGCCCATTACCCGGGCGCAGTGACAGATACGCAGTATTTT
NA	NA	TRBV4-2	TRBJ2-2	CASSQDSGDRSGELFF	TGTGCCAGCAGCCAAGATTCGGGGGATCGGTCCGGGGAGCTGTTTTTT
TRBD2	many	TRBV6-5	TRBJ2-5	CASSYTSGGPETQYF	TGTGCCAGCAGTTACACTAGCGGGGGGCCTGAGACCCAGTACTTC
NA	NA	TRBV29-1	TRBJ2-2	CSVLGNTGELFF	TGCAGCGTTTTAGGGAACACCGGGGAGCTGTTTTTT
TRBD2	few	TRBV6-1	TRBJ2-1	CASRDSGGIWHEQFF	TGTGCCAGCAGGGATAGCGGGGGGATATGGCATGAGCAGTTCTTC
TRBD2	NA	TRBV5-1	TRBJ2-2	CASRYLAGGPTGELFF	TGCGCCAGCCGCTACCTAGCGGGGGGGCCGACCGGGGAGCTGTTTTTT
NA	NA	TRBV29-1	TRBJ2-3	CSAVEPPQYF	TGCAGTGCTGTCGAGCCCCCGCAGTATTTT
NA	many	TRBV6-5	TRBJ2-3	CASSYGGATDTQYF	TGTGCCAGCAGTTACGGGGGGGCCACAGATACGCAGTATTTT
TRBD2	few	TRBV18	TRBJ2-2	CASSLSGGRTGELFF	TGTGCCAGCTCACTGAGCGGGGGTCGCACCGGGGAGCTGTTTTTT
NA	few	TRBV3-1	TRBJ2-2	CASSQTGPGELFF	TGTGCCAGCAGCCAGACAGGCCCCGGGGAGCTGTTTTTT
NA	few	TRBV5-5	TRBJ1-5	CASSLEGVGNNQPQHF	TGTGCCAGCAGCTTGGAAGGGGTGGGAAACAATCAGCCCCAGCATTTT
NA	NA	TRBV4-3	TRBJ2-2	CASSPAPQGGATGELFF	TGCGCCAGCAGCCCGGCCCCACAGGGAGGGGCGACCGGGGAGCTGTTTTTT
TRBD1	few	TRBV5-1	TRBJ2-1	CASTVVGQGLNEQFF	TGCGCCAGCACCGTGGTGGGACAGGGGCTCAATGAGCAGTTCTTC
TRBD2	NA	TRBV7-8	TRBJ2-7	CASSLGGVSYEQYF	TGTGCCAGCAGCTTGGGGGGGGTCTCCTACGAGCAGTACTTC
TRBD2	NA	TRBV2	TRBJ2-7	CASSGVTSGGEQYF	TGTGCCAGCAGCGGGGTGACTAGCGGAGGCGAGCAGTACTTC
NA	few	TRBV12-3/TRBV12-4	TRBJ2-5	CASSSSGWQETQYF	TGTGCCAGCAGTTCCTCAGGGTGGCAAGAGACCCAGTACTTC
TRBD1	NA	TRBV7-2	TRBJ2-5	CASSQHGTEETQYF	TGTGCCAGCAGCCAACATGGGACAGAAGAGACCCAGTACTTC
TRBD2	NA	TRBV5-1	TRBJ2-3	CASSLTPTGRGITDTQYF	TGCGCCAGCAGCTTAACTCCCACCGGGCGGGGGATCACAGATACGCAGTATTTT
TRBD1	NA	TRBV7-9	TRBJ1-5	CASSFIGGGQPQHF	TGTGCCAGCAGCTTCATAGGGGGCGGTCAGCCCCAGCATTTT
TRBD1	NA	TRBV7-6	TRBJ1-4	CASSFGTGDEKLFF	TGTGCCAGCAGCTTCGGGACAGGGGACGAAAAACTGTTTTTT
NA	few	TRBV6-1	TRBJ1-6	CASSRRDRSSYNSPLHF	TGTGCCAGCAGTCGACGGGACCGCAGCTCCTATAATTCACCCCTCCACTTT
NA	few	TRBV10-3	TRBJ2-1	CAIRAGKDNEQFF	TGTGCCATCAGGGCAGGGAAGGACAATGAGCAGTTCTTC
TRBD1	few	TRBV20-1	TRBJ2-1	CSALGGTGVYNEQFF	TGCAGTGCACTAGGCGGGACAGGGGTCTACAATGAGCAGTTCTTC
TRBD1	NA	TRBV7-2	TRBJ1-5	CASSKDRGNQPQHF	TGTGCCAGCAGCAAGGACAGGGGCAATCAGCCCCAGCATTTT
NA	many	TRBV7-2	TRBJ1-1	CASSKGQWNTEAFF	TGTGCCAGCAGCAAGGGACAATGGAACACTGAAGCTTTCTTT
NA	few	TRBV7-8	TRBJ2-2	CASSKTRVATGELFF	TGTGCCAGCAGCAAAACCCGGGTTGCGACCGGGGAGCTGTTTTTT
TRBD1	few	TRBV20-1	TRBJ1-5	CSANTGTGFNQPQHF	TGCAGTGCTAACACCGGGACAGGGTTTAATCAGCCCCAGCATTTT
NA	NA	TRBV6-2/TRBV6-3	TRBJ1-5	CASSFRDSQPQHF	TGTGCCAGCAGTTTCAGGGATTCTCAGCCCCAGCATTTT
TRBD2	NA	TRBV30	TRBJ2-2	CAWRSGGAYGELFF	TGTGCCTGGCGAAGCGGGGGGGCTTACGGGGAGCTGTTTTTT
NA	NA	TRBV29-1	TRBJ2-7	CSVDGKDPYEQYF	TGCAGCGTTGACGGGAAGGACCCCTACGAGCAGTACTTC
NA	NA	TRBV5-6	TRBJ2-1	CASSLLSGVGTNEQFF	TGTGCCAGCAGCTTGCTTTCAGGGGTCGGAACCAATGAGCAGTTCTTC
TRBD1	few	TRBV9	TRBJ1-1	CASSVADRGQGEAFF	TGTGCCAGCAGCGTAGCGGACAGGGGGCAGGGTGAAGCTTTCTTT
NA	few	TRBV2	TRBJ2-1	CASSETGFEQFF	TGTGCCAGCAGCGAAACCGGCTTTGAGCAGTTCTTC
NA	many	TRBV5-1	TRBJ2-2	CASSLFGTQNTGELFF	TGCGCCAGCAGCTTGTTTGGGACACAGAACACCGGGGAGCTGTTTTTT
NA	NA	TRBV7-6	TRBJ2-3	CASSLVRARPDTQYF	TGTGCCAGCAGCTTAGTCAGGGCCCGCCCAGATACGCAGTATTTT
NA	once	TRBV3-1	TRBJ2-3	CASSQVFGAPTDTQYF	TGTGCCAGCAGCCAAGTTTTCGGAGCCCCCACAGATACGCAGTATTTT
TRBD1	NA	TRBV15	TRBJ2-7	CATSIGDRVNSYEQYF	TGTGCCACCAGCATCGGGGACAGGGTCAACTCCTACGAGCAGTACTTC
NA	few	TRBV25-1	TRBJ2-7	CATKRGHSSYEQYF	TGTGCCACCAAAAGAGGGCACAGCTCCTACGAGCAGTACTTC
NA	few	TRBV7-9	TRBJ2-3	CASDPPVGVTDTQYF	TGTGCCAGCGACCCCCCCGTCGGGGTGACAGATACGCAGTATTTT
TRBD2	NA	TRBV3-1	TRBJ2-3	CASSQDGAGGPTQYF	TGTGCCAGCAGCCAAGATGGGGCGGGGGGGCCTACGCAGTATTTT
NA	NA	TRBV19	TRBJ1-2	CASTDSPTYGYTF	TGTGCCAGCACGGACAGCCCCACCTATGGCTACACCTTC
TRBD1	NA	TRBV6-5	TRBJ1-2	CASSFLGRTGGYTF	TGTGCCAGCAGTTTCCTGGGACGGACAGGAGGCTACACCTTC
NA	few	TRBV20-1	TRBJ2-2	CSARDWATNTGELFF	TGCAGTGCTAGAGATTGGGCCACGAACACCGGGGAGCTGTTTTTT
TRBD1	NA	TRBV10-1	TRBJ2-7	CASSERTGDYEQYF	TGCGCCAGCAGTGAAAGGACAGGGGATTACGAGCAGTACTTC
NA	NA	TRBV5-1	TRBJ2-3	CASSLGLSFTDTQYF	TGCGCCAGCAGCTTGGGACTATCCTTCACAGATACGCAGTATTTT
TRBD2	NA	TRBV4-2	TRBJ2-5	CASSQDSAGGRETQYF	TGTGCCAGCAGCCAAGATAGCGCGGGGGGGAGGGAGACCCAGTACTTC
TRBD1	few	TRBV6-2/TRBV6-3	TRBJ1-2	CASSRPGTGFNYGYTF	TGTGCCAGCAGTCGTCCCGGGACAGGGTTTAACTATGGCTACACCTTC
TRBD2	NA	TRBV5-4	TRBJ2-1	CASSPGGGAGNNEQFF	TGTGCCAGCAGCCCCGGGGGGGGGGCGGGAAACAATGAGCAGTTCTTC